This TCR beta chain was found in a study of shared clonotypes between healthy human individuals. Findings and limits, study-wide: Sharing across a handful of donors was seen in approximately 5.2% of naive CD4 clonotypes.

This clone occurred once. Its antigen is unknown. Using immunoSEQ multiplex PCR, the repertoire was profiled, and TCRdb retains in-frame clones only, with some absent. Of some 2.1 million clones listed, around 95% are singletons. The CDR3 spans 14 residues. The V end lost 0 bases, the J end lost 6 bases, and 11 bases lay between the germline ends. Germline CDR1 is MNHNS and CDR2 is SASEGT. The genes are TRBV6-1 and TRBJ1-2; D unclear. This receptor was identified in a man aged 18 to 29 in good health. The sequencing input was naive CD4+ T cells sorted from blood. Specified subset: CD45RA+ positively selected. CDR3: CASSEALGSNGYTF. In nucleotides, the CDR3 is TGTGCCAGCAGTGAAGCGTTAGGCAGCAATGGCTACACCTTC.